Below are 10 T cell receptor beta chains sequenced from a single sample in a study of T cells after yellow fever vaccination. One entry per CDR3 protein results from TCRdb running MiXCR on the 5' RACE reads. Among some 300,000 distinct CDR3 sequences listed, roughly 10% were seen once. Material: CD4+ T cells sorted from PBMCs, obtained 45 days after the yellow fever booster vaccination. Receptors were obtained from a man aged 18 to 30 who received the YFV17D yellow fever vaccine.

V gene TRBV7-2 combines with J gene TRBJ1-2, with TRBD1 identical over 9 bases. Losses at the gene ends were 4 bases for V and 6 bases for J; bases not matched to a gene: 9. Germline V gene sequence: CDR1 SGHTA, CDR2 FQGNSA. The CDR3 sequence is 15 residues long. The CDR3 region has the DNA TGTGCCAGCAGCTCGTATGACAGGGGGGCTGATGGCTACACCTTC. It specifies CASSSYDRGADGYTF.

This clonotype occurred a few times. The V and J genes are TRBV11-1 and TRBJ2-4; maybe TRBD2 (5 bases). V lost 5 bases and J lost 4, with 15 bases in between. This CDR3 is built from 15 residues. CDR1 and CDR2 (germline): SGHAT, FQDESV (reference sequence). The CDR3 region is CASSRTPRGKNIQYF. Here the CDR3 DNA reads TGTGCCAGCAGCAGGACTCCCAGAGGAAAAAACATTCAGTACTTC.

This clonotype has at least ten counts. V and J are TRBV27 and TRBJ2-4, with D perhaps TRBD1 (8 bases). The CDR3 covers 19 residues. V was shortened by 0 bases and J by 1 base, with 19 bases between the two germline ends. Germline V gives CDR1 MNHEY, CDR2 SMNVEV (reference sequence). CDR3: CASSLSRQGREWAKNIQYF. Written as DNA, the CDR3 is TGTGCCAGCAGTTTATCCCGACAGGGGCGGGAGTGGGCCAAAAACATTCAGTACTTC.

The rearrangement uses TRBV2 and TRBJ2-7; 9 bases are shared with TRBD2. Per germline, CDR1 SNHLY and CDR2 FYNNEI. This CDR3 has 13 amino acids. V lost 2 bases and J lost 6; bases outside the gene matches: 2. CDR3 DNA: TGTGCCAGCAGTGAACTAGCGGGGCTCGAGCAGTACTTC. It codes for CASSELAGLEQYF.

This clonotype has more than one count but fewer than ten. This rearrangement joins TRBV20-1 to TRBJ2-6; D gene ambiguous. V lost 3 bases, J lost 0 bases, and 9 bases lay in between. The CDR3 has 15 amino acids. Germline CDR1 reads DFQATT; CDR2 reads SNEGSKA (reference sequence). CDR3 coding DNA: TGCAGTGCTAGGTGGCAGAACTCTGGGGCCAACGTCCTGACTTTC. It specifies CSARWQNSGANVLTF.

In this sample, this clonotype turned up a few times. The chain links TRBV20-1 to TRBJ1-1; 12 bases fit TRBD1. V shed 6 bases, J shed 5 bases, and the junction held 10 bases outside the gene matches. This CDR3 region has 15 residues. Germline V gene data show CDR1 as DFQATT and CDR2 as SNEGSKA (reference sequence). The CDR3 region has the DNA TGCAGTGCCGGGGGACAGGGGGCTGTGAGGACTGAAGCTTTCTTT. It translates to CSAGGQGAVRTEAFF.

This clonotype was counted only a few times. The chain joins TRBV6-5 to TRBJ1-5, with D possibly TRBD1 on 5 matching bases. Trimming stripped 5 bases from V and 3 bases from J, with 14 bases between. The CDR3 sequence is 15 residues long. The germline V gene encodes CDR1 MNHEY and CDR2 SVGAGI. CDR3 protein: CASSQGFRNNQPQHF. Here the CDR3 DNA reads TGTGCCAGCAGTCAGGGTTTTCGGAACAATCAGCCCCAGCATTTT.

This clonotype was seen repeatedly, ten times or more. The rearrangement links TRBV5-1 to TRBJ2-3, with TRBD2 as a possible D gene (5 bases). With 1 base removed from V and 2 bases from J, the gap between germline ends came to 8 bases. Germline loops: CDR1 SGHRS, CDR2 YFSETQ. CDR3 length: 14 amino acids. The CDR3, as DNA: TGCGCCAGCAGCTTGCGACGGGACACAGATACGCAGTATTTT. Translation gives CASSLRRDTDTQYF. Full variable domain (outside the CDR3, taken from reference TRBV5-1 and TRBJ2-3): KAGVTQTPRYLIKTRGQQVTLSCSPISGHRSVSWYQQTPGQGLQFLFEYFSETQRNKGNFPGRFSGRQFSNSRSEMNVSTLELGDSALYLCASSLRRDTDTQYFGPGTRLTVL.

This clonotype turned up a few times. This chain joins TRBV11-3 and TRBJ2-3; D gene ambiguous. V gave up 2 bases and J gave up 11 bases, with 14 bases separating them. This CDR3 contains 13 residues. The germline gives CDR1 SGHNT, CDR2 YENEEA. The CDR3: CASSLIGVEEQYF. Here the CDR3 DNA reads TGTGCCAGCAGCTTAATAGGCGTCGAGGAGCAGTATTTT. Full variable domain (outside the CDR3, taken from reference TRBV11-3 and TRBJ2-3): EAGVVQSPRYKIIEKKQPVAFWCNPISGHNTLYWYLQNLGQGPELLIRYENEEAVDDSQLPKDRFSAERLKGVDSTLKIQPAELGDSAVYLCASSLIGVEEQYFGPGTRLTVL.

This chain uses TRBV7-9 with TRBJ2-5; 7 bases map to TRBD1. The junction had 6 bases not matched to a gene; V was cut back by 5 bases and J by 9 bases. This CDR3 comprises 12 residues. From germline, CDR1 is SEHNR and CDR2 FQNEAQ (reference sequence). The CDR3 nucleotides are TGTGCCAGCAGCCCCACAGGGGAGCCCCAGTACTTC. It is translated as CASSPTGEPQYF. Full variable domain (rest looked up from reference TRBV7-9 and TRBJ2-5): DTGVSQNPRHKITKRGQNVTFRCDPISEHNRLYWYRQTLGQGPEFLTYFQNEAQLEKSRLLSDRFSAERPKGSFSTLEIQRTEQGDSAMYLCASSPTGEPQYFGPGTRLLVL.